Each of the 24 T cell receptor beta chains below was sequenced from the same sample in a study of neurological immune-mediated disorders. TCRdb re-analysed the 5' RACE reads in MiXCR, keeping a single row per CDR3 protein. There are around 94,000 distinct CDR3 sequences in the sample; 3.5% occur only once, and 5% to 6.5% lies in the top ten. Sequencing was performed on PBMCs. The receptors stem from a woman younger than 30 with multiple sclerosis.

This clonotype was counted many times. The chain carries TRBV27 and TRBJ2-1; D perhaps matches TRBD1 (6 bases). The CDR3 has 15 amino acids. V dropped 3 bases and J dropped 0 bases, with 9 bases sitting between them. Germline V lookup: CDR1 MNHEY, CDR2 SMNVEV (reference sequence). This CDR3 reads CASSFRDNSYNEQFF. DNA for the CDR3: TGTGCCAGCAGTTTCCGGGACAACTCCTACAATGAGCAGTTCTTC.

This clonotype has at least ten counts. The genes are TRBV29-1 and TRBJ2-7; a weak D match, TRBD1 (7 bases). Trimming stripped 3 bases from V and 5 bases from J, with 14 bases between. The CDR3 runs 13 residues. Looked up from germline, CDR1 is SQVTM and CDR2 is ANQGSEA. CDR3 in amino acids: CSVEEQGRNEQYF. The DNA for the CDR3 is TGCAGCGTTGAGGAACAGGGGAGGAACGAGCAGTACTTC.

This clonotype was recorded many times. CDR3 bases: TGCAGTGCCCGTGGGGGGACAGGGGACGGCTACACCTTC. It translates to CSARGGTGDGYTF. The rearrangement uses TRBV20-1 and TRBJ1-2, with 10 positions matching TRBD1. The CDR3 runs to 13 residues. Germline V gene sequence: CDR1 DFQATT, CDR2 SNEGSKA (reference sequence). V lost 6 bases and J lost 8; bases outside the gene matches: 9.

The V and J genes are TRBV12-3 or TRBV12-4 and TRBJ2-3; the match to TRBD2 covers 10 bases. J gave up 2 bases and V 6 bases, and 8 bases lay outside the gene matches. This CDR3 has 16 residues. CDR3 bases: TGTGCCAGCAGACTTAATAGCGGGGGGCCCACAGATACGCAGTATTTT. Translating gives CASRLNSGGPTDTQYF.

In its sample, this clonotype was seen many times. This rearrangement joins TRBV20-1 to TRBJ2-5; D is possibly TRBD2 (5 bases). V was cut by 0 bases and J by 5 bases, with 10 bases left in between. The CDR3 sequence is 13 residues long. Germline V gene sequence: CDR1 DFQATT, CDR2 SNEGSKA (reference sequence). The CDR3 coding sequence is TGCAGTGCTAGAGATTTCGGGGTGGAGACCCAGTACTTC. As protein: CSARDFGVETQYF.

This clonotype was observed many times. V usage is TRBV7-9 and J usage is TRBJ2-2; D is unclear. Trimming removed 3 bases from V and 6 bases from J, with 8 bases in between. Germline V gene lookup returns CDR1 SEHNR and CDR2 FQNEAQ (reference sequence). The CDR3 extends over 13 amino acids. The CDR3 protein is CASSFGEPGELFF. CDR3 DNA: TGTGCCAGCAGCTTTGGGGAACCCGGGGAGCTGTTTTTT.

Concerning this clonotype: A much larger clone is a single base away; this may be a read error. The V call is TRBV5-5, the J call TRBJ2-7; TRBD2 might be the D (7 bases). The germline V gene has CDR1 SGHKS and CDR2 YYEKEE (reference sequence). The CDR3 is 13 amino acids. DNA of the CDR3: TGTGCCAGCAGCGGATGGGGGGGGCGCGAGCTGTACTTC. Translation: CASSGWGGRELYF.

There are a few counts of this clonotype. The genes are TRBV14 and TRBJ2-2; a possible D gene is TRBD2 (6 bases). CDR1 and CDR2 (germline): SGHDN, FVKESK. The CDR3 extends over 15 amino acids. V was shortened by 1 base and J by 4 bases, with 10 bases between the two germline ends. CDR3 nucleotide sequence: TGTGCCAGCAGCCAAGTTTTGGGAGGCACCGGGGAGCTGTTTTTT. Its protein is CASSQVLGGTGELFF.

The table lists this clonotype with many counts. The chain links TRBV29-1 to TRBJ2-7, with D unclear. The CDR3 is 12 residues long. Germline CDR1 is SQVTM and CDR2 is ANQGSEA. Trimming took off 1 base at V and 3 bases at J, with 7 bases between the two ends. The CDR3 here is CSVEVTDYEQYF. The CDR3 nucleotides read TGCAGCGTTGAAGTCACAGACTACGAGCAGTACTTC.

For the CDR3, the DNA is TGTGCCAGCAGCCGAATCGCTAGATCGAGCACAGATACGCAGTATTTT. Translated, it gives CASSRIARSSTDTQYF. The chain has TRBV7-9 and TRBJ2-3; D not resolved. Trimming pared 5 bases from V and 0 bases from J, leaving 15 bases between. The CDR3 is 16 residues long. Germline V gene sequence: CDR1 SEHNR, CDR2 FQNEAQ (reference sequence). Looking up the rest from reference TRBV7-9 and TRBJ2-3 gives the full variable domain: DTGVSQNPRHKITKRGQNVTFRCDPISEHNRLYWYRQTLGQGPEFLTYFQNEAQLEKSRLLSDRFSAERPKGSFSTLEIQRTEQGDSAMYLCASSRIARSSTDTQYFGPGTRLTVL.

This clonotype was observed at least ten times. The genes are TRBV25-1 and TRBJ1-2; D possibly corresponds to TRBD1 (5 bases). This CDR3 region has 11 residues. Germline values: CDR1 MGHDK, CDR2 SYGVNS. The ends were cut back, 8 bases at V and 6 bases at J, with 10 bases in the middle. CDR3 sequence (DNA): TGTGCCAGCGGAAGCAGGGATGGCTACACCTTC. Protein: CASGSRDGYTF.

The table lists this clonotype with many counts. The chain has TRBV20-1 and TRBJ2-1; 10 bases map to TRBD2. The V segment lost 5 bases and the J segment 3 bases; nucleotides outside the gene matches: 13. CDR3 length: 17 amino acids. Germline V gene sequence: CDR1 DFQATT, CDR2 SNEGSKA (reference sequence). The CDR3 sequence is CSARGLAIREGYNEQFF. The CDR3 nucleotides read TGCAGTGCTCGGGGACTAGCGATCCGAGAGGGCTACAATGAGCAGTTCTTC.

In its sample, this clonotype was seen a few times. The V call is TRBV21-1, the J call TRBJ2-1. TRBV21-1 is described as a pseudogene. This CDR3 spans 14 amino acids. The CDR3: CASSLCQFSNEQFF. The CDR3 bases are TGTGCCAGCAGCCTATGCCAATTTTCCAATGAGCAGTTCTTC.

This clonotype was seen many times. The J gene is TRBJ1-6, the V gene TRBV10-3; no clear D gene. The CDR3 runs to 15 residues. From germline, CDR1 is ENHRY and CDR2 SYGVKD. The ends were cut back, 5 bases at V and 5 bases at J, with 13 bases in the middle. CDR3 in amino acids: CAISPKASDNSPLHF. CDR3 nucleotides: TGTGCCATCAGTCCGAAGGCATCAGATAATTCACCCCTCCACTTT.

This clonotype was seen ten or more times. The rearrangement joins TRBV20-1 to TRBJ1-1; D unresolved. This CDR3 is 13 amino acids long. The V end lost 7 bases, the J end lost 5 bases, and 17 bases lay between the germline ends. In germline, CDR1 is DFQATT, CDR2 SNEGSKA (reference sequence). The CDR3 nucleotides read TGCAGTGTCTTAGTCCCTCGAGGGACTGAAGCTTTCTTT. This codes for CSVLVPRGTEAFF.

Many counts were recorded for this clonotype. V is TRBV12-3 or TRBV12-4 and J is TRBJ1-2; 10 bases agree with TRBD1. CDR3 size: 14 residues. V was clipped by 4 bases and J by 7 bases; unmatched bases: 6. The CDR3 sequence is CASSSTGTGVGYTF. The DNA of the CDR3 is TGTGCCAGCAGTTCTACCGGGACAGGGGTTGGCTACACCTTC.

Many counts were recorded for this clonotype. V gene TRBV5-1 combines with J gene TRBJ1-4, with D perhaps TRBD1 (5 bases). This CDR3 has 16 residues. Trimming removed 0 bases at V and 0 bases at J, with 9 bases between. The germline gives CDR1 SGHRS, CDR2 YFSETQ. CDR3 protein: CASSLARATTNEKLFF. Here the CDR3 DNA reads TGCGCCAGCAGCTTGGCCAGGGCAACAACTAATGAAAAACTGTTTTTT.

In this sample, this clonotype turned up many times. CDR3 protein: CASSPVGGLNIQYF. The CDR3 DNA follows: TGTGCCAGCAGCCCGGTGGGGGGCTTAAACATTCAGTACTTC. The V and J genes are TRBV27 and TRBJ2-4; D may correspond to TRBD1 or TRBD2 (6 bases each). Germline values: CDR1 MNHEY, CDR2 SMNVEV (reference sequence). Trimming removed 6 bases at V and 6 bases at J, with 15 bases between. CDR3 length equals 14 residues.

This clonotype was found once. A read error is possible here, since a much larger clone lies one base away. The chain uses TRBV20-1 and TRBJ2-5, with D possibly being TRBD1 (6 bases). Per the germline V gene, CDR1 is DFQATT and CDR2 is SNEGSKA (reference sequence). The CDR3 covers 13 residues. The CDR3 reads CSSYTGRQENQYF. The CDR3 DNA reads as TGCAGTTCGTACACAGGGCGCCAAGAGAACCAGTACTTC.

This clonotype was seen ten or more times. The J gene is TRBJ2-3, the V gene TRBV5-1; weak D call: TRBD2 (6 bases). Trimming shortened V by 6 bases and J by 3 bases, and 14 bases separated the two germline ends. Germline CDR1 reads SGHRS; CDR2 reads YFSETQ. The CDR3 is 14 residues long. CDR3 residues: CASKPGLLTDTQYF. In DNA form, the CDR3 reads TGCGCCAGCAAACCGGGACTCCTGACAGATACGCAGTATTTT.

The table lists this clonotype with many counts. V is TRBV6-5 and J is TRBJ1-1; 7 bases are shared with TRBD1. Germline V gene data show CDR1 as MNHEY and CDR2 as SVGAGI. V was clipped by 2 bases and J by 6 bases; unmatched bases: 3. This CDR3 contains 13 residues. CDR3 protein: CASSYAGQAEAFF. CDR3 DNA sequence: TGTGCCAGCAGTTACGCCGGACAGGCTGAAGCTTTCTTT.

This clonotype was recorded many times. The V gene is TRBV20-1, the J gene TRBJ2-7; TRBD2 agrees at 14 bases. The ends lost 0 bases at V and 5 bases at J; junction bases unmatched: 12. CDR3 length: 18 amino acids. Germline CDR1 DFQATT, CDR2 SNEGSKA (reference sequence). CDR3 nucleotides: TGCAGTGCTAGAGATCGGGTGACTAGCGGGAGGGCCGTCCACGAGCAGTACTTC. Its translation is CSARDRVTSGRAVHEQYF.

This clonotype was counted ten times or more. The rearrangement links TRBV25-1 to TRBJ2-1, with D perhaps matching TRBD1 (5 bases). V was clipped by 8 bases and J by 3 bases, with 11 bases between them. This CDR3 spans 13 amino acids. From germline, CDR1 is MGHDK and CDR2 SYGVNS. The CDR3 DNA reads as TGTGCCAGCCGAAAGGACATCTACAATGAGCAGTTCTTC. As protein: CASRKDIYNEQFF.

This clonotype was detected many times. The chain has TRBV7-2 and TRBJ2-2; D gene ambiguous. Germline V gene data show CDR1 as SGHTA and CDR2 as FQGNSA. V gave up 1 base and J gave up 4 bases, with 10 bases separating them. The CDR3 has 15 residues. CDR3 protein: CASSLGQSSTGELFF. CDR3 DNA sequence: TGTGCCAGCAGCTTAGGGCAGAGCAGCACCGGGGAGCTGTTTTTT. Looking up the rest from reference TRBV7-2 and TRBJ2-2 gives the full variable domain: GAGVSQSPSNKVTEKGKDVELRCDPISGHTALYWYRQSLGQGLEFLIYFQGNSAPDKSGLPSDRFSAERTGGSVSTLTIQRTQQEDSAVYLCASSLGQSSTGELFFGEGSRLTVL.